This T cell receptor beta chain was recorded in a study of shared clonotypes between healthy human individuals. Study findings and constraints: Around 5% of naive CD4 clonotypes were shared across four donors.

The CDR3 length is 16 residues. Germline assignment: CDR1 SGHAT and CDR2 FQNNGV. V lost 5 bases and J lost 4; bases outside the gene matches: 6. As to this clone: Its cognate antigen is unknown.

Researchers divided each subset's genomic DNA evenly across several immunoSEQ plates. TCRdb's table, derived via immunoSEQ multiplex PCR, lists solely in-frame clones and lacks some. The sample has some 500,000 clones, about 96% seen once. V is TRBV11-2 and J is TRBJ2-5; 14 nucleotides line up with TRBD2. This clonotype was sampled from a woman younger than 45 in good health. Sequencing used naive CD4+ T cells sorted from blood. The subset here: CD45RA+ positively selected. CDR3 amino acids: CASSRGLAGGGETQYF. CDR3 coding DNA: TGTGCCAGCAGCCGAGGACTAGCGGGAGGCGGAGAGACCCAGTACTTC.